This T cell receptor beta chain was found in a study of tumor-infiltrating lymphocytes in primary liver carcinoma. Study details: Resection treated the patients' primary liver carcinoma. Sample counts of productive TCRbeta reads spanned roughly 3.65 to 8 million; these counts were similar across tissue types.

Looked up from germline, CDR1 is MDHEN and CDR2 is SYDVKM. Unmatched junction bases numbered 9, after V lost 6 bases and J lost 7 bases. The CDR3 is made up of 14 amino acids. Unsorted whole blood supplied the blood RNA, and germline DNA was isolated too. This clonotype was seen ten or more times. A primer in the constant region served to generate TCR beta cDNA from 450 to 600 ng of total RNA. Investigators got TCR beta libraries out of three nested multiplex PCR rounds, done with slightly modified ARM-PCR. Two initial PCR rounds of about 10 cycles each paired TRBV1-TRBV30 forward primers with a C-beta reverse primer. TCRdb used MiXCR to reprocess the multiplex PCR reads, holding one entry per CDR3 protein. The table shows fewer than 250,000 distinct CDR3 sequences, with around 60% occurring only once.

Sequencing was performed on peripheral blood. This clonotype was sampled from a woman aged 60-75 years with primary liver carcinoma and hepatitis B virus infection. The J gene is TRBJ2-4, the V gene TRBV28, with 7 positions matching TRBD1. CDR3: CASSPGQLYNIQYF. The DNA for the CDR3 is TGTGCCAGCAGCCCGGGACAGCTTTACAACATTCAGTACTTC.